The 28 T cell receptor beta chains below all came from one sample that was sequenced in a study of blood T cell repertoires in COVID-19. Data came from immunoSEQ multiplex PCR; TCRdb stores just in-frame clones and leaves some out. Of 140,000 or so clones in the sample, about 88% were seen once. The specimen was peripheral blood. These TCRs come from a human donor with acute or convalescent COVID-19. The donor label of this sample is uncertain.

The chain combines TRBV18 with TRBJ1-2; 7 bases align to TRBD1. The V gene's germline CDR1 is KGHSH and CDR2 LQKENI. The CDR3 has 14 residues. After removal of 4 bases from V and 2 bases from J, the junction contained 4 bases not matched to a gene. DNA for the CDR3: TGTGCCAGCTCACGCGGGACAGACAACTATGGCTACACCTTC. Its protein is CASSRGTDNYGYTF.

V is TRBV19 and J is TRBJ2-3; 10 nucleotides line up with TRBD1. The CDR3 loop spans 16 amino acids. Per the germline V gene, CDR1 is LNHDA and CDR2 is SQIVND (reference sequence). With V trimmed by 6 bases and J by 1 base, 7 bases remained unmatched. CDR3 residues: CASRNFGTGGTDTQYF. As DNA, the CDR3 is TGTGCCAGTAGAAATTTCGGGACAGGGGGCACAGATACGCAGTATTTT.

CDR3 region: CASSQGSGREPTDTQYF. The CDR3, as DNA: TGCGCCAGCAGCCAAGGTAGCGGGAGAGAACCCACAGATACGCAGTATTTT. V usage is TRBV4-3 and J usage is TRBJ2-3; 9 nucleotides agree with TRBD2. The CDR3 loop spans 17 amino acids. CDR1 and CDR2 from the germline V gene are LGHNA and YSLEER. V shed 1 base, J shed 2 bases, and the junction held 7 bases outside the gene matches.

V and J are TRBV28 and TRBJ2-1; D perhaps matches TRBD2 (6 bases). V was clipped by 8 bases and J by 7 bases, with 21 bases between them. The CDR3 sequence is 15 residues long. CDR1 is MDHEN, CDR2 SYDVKM, per germline. The CDR3: CASGLRDSHFNEQFF. The CDR3 DNA follows: TGTGCCAGCGGATTAAGGGACTCCCACTTTAATGAGCAGTTCTTC.

The chain combines TRBV2 with TRBJ2-1; 9 bases are a match to TRBD2. The CDR3 contains 14 residues. From germline, CDR1 is SNHLY and CDR2 FYNNEI. The V gene end was trimmed by 2 bases and the J gene end by 7 bases; junction bases not matched to a gene: 3. In DNA, the CDR3 is TGTGCCAGCAGTGAACTGGCGGGGGGGAATGAGCAGTTCTTC. Translation gives CASSELAGGNEQFF.

The DNA of the CDR3 is TGTGCCAGTAGTAGGGGACAGGGCAATCAGCCCCAGCATTTT. This codes for CASSRGQGNQPQHF. This rearrangement joins TRBV19 to TRBJ1-5; 8 nucleotides line up with TRBD1. V was clipped by 4 bases and J by 2 bases; unmatched bases: 1. Germline CDR1 LNHDA, CDR2 SQIVND (reference sequence). The CDR3 extends over 14 amino acids. The variable domain in full, completed from reference TRBV19 and TRBJ1-5, reads DGGITQSPKYLFRKEGQNVTLSCEQNLNHDAMYWYRQDPGQGLRLIYYSQIVNDFQKGDIAEGYSVSREKKESFPLTVTSAQKNPTAFYLCASSRGQGNQPQHFGDGTRLSIL.

Concerning this clone itself: The identical CDR3 is also encoded by other nucleotide sequences in the sample. The chain joins TRBV19 to TRBJ2-5; 7 nucleotides line up with TRBD2. Germline assignment: CDR1 LNHDA and CDR2 SQIVND (reference sequence). The V segment lost 3 bases and the J segment 2 bases; nucleotides outside the gene matches: 3. The CDR3 has 14 amino acids. The CDR3 loop is CASSITSAQETQYF. In DNA form, the CDR3 reads TGTGCCAGTAGTATTACTAGCGCGCAAGAGACCCAGTACTTC.

CDR3 loop: CASRSFGETQYF. The CDR3 nucleotides are TGTGCCAGCAGATCGTTCGGGGAGACCCAGTACTTC. The rearrangement joins TRBV27 to TRBJ2-5; D unresolved. The germline gives CDR1 MNHEY, CDR2 SMNVEV (reference sequence). The V gene lost 6 bases and the J gene lost 5 bases, with 10 bases spanning the gap. This CDR3 is built from 12 residues.

The chain is built from TRBV19 and TRBJ1-1; D unclear. Trimming shortened V by 6 bases and J by 1 base, and 9 bases separated the two germline ends. The length of the CDR3 is 13 residues. Germline loops: CDR1 LNHDA, CDR2 SQIVND (reference sequence). As DNA, the CDR3 is TGTGCCAGTAGAAGACATCCGAACACTGAAGCTTTCTTT. Amino acids: CASRRHPNTEAFF.

V gene TRBV2 combines with J gene TRBJ1-1; maybe TRBD1 (5 bases). The CDR3 has 13 amino acids. In germline, CDR1 is SNHLY, CDR2 FYNNEI. V dropped 4 bases and J dropped 1 base, with 7 bases sitting between them. The CDR3 sequence is CASSGRANTEAFF. Here the CDR3 DNA reads TGTGCCAGCAGTGGCAGGGCGAACACTGAAGCTTTCTTT.

V and J are TRBV19 and TRBJ2-2, with TRBD1 as a possible D gene (6 bases). Trimming stripped 6 bases from V and 5 bases from J, with 13 bases between. The CDR3 loop spans 14 amino acids. Germline V gives CDR1 LNHDA, CDR2 SQIVND (reference sequence). The CDR3 DNA reads as TGTGCCAGTAGGGCCCAGGGGATTACCGGGGAGCTGTTTTTT. Translating it yields CASRAQGITGELFF.

V usage is TRBV6-5 and J usage is TRBJ1-1; tentatively, D is TRBD1 (5 bases). The V gene lost 0 bases and the J gene lost 4 bases, with 6 bases spanning the gap. CDR1 and CDR2 from the germline V gene are MNHEY and SVGAGI. The CDR3 extends over 13 amino acids. For the CDR3, the DNA is TGTGCCAGCAGTTACTCCGGGGGCACTGAAGCTTTCTTT. Translating gives CASSYSGGTEAFF.

The chain uses TRBV6-2 or TRBV6-3 and TRBJ2-7; D may be TRBD1 (6 bases). Between the trimmed V and J ends, which lost 0 bases and 5 bases, there was a span of 14 bases. The CDR3 extends over 15 amino acids. CDR1 MNHEY and CDR2 SVGEGT come from the germline V gene. The CDR3 DNA reads TGTGCCAGCAGTTACTCGATCCCCAGGGGACACGAGCAGTACGTC. Its protein product is CASSYSIPRGHEQYV.

The CDR3 spells CASSHVAELQETQYF. CDR3 DNA sequence: TGTGCCAGCAGCCATGTAGCGGAACTCCAAGAGACCCAGTACTTC. The chain employs TRBV5-4 and TRBJ2-5; D possibly corresponds to TRBD2 (6 bases). Trimming shortened V by 4 bases and J by 1 base, and 14 bases separated the two germline ends. This CDR3 region has 15 residues. From germline, CDR1 is SGHNT and CDR2 YYREEE (reference sequence).

This clone was seen a single time. The chain recombines TRBV6-4 with TRBJ2-1, with 8 bases identical to TRBD2. Germline CDR1 is MRHNA and CDR2 is SNTAGT. This CDR3 is 13 amino acids long. V was pared by 6 bases and J by 2 bases, with 0 bases of the junction left unmatched. CDR3 in DNA: TGTGCCAGCAGCGGGGGGGCCTACAATGAGCAGTTCTTC. This codes for CASSGGAYNEQFF.

The chain employs TRBV19 and TRBJ1-5; 10 bases map to TRBD1. Germline CDR1 LNHDA, CDR2 SQIVND (reference sequence). The CDR3 length is 16 residues. Germline trimming cut 8 bases from V and 3 bases from J; bases unmatched to any gene: 10. Written as DNA, the CDR3 is TGTGCCAGTGGTAACCGGGACAGGGGTTACAATCAGCCCCAGCATTTT. As protein: CASGNRDRGYNQPQHF.

The chain has TRBV27 and TRBJ1-1; D is possibly TRBD1 (6 bases). The CDR3 has 15 residues. Germline values: CDR1 MNHEY, CDR2 SMNVEV (reference sequence). V was clipped by 3 bases and J by 4 bases, with 15 bases between them. As DNA, the CDR3 is TGTGCCAGCAGTTTCCGACAGGCTTCGACCACTGAAGCTTTCTTT. This gives the protein CASSFRQASTTEAFF.

This clone showed up just once. The same CDR3 arises from other DNA sequences in this sample as well. The V gene is TRBV7-2, the J gene TRBJ1-2; D not resolved. CDR1 and CDR2 from the germline V gene are SGHTA and FQGNSA. Trimming stripped 0 bases from V and 8 bases from J, with 7 bases between. This CDR3 has 12 residues. Here the CDR3 reads CASSLATGGYTF. CDR3 in DNA: TGTGCCAGCAGCTTAGCTACCGGGGGCTACACCTTC.

This clone was picked up a small number of times. Other DNA sequences of this sample code for an identical CDR3. The V call is TRBV7-2, the J call TRBJ2-7, with 7 bases fitting TRBD2. The germline V gene encodes CDR1 SGHTA and CDR2 FQGNSA. This CDR3 is 15 amino acids long. Trimming cost V 1 base and J 6 bases; bases outside gene matches: 9. The CDR3: CASSLVLGGGGEQYF. Here the CDR3 DNA reads TGTGCCAGCAGCTTAGTACTGGGCGGGGGTGGCGAGCAGTACTTC.

V gene TRBV7-3 combines with J gene TRBJ1-1; D gene uncertain. The germline V and J ends were trimmed by 1 base and 1 base, with 10 bases remaining between them. The CDR3 is 15 amino acids. Germline CDR1 SGHTA, CDR2 FQGTGA. CDR3 DNA: TGTGCCAGCAGCTTAATCGGGTTAGCGAACACTGAAGCTTTCTTT. This translates into CASSLIGLANTEAFF.

This chain uses TRBV18 with TRBJ1-1, with unresolved D. CDR3 length equals 13 residues. Germline CDR1 KGHSH, CDR2 LQKENI. V was pared by 3 bases and J by 8 bases, with 13 bases between. DNA for the CDR3: TGTGCCAGCTCACCGACGGAAGCACTAGAAGCTTTCTTT. Amino acid sequence: CASSPTEALEAFF.

This rearrangement joins TRBV19 to TRBJ2-7, with a weak D call TRBD1 (6 bases). The CDR3 has 16 residues. V was cut by 6 bases and J by 0 bases, with 18 bases left in between. Germline V lookup: CDR1 LNHDA, CDR2 SQIVND (reference sequence). Here the CDR3 DNA reads TGTGCCAGTAGATACCGGGACAAGGGAAGCTCCTACGAGCAGTACTTC. Translation gives CASRYRDKGSSYEQYF.

The V gene is TRBV7-9, the J gene TRBJ1-2; D is undetermined. Deletions cut 9 bases from V and 6 bases from J, with 14 bases between. Germline V gene lookup returns CDR1 SEHNR and CDR2 FQNEAQ (reference sequence). CDR3 size: 12 residues. The CDR3 loop is CASSLTDNGYTF. CDR3 DNA: TGTGCCAGTAGTCTCACAGATAATGGCTACACCTTC.

This rearrangement joins TRBV5-4 to TRBJ2-1; 7 nucleotides agree with TRBD1. The germline V gene encodes CDR1 SGHNT and CDR2 YYREEE (reference sequence). The V segment lost 0 bases and the J segment 6 bases; nucleotides outside the gene matches: 6. This CDR3 region has 15 residues. The CDR3 DNA sequence: TGTGCCAGCAGCTTGGGACAGGGCGTCTTCAATGAGCAGTTCTTC. The encoded protein is CASSLGQGVFNEQFF.

The rearrangement uses TRBV21-1 and TRBJ2-1; the tabulated D call, TRBD1, remains unverified against the DNA. TRBV21-1 is reported as a pseudogene. The length of the CDR3 is 13 residues. The DNA for the CDR3 is TGTGCCAGCAGCAAGGGACAGGGGTATGAGCAGTTCTTC. This codes for CASSKGQGYEQFF.

The chain has TRBV12-3 or TRBV12-4 and TRBJ1-1; possibly TRBD1 for D (6 bases). V lost 5 bases to trimming and J lost 7 bases, with 11 bases between them. The CDR3 extends over 12 amino acids. CDR3 region: CASSRDTFEAFF. The DNA for the CDR3 is TGTGCCAGCAGTAGGGACACCTTTGAAGCTTTCTTT.

The V gene is TRBV24-1, the J gene TRBJ1-2; D not certain. V lost 4 bases to trimming and J lost 5 bases, with 7 bases between them. CDR3 length equals 12 residues. Germline V lookup: CDR1 KGHDR, CDR2 SFDVKD. CDR3 bases: TGTGCCACCAGTGACGAGGGTTATGGCTACACCTTC. Amino acids: CATSDEGYGYTF.

The J gene is TRBJ1-5, the V gene TRBV30; 7 bases line up with TRBD1. The CDR3 runs 17 residues. Germline trimming cut 2 bases from V and 6 bases from J; bases unmatched to any gene: 16. Germline V gives CDR1 GTSNPN, CDR2 SVGIG (reference sequence). The CDR3 bases are TGTGCCTGGAGTAAGGCGCAGGGGGTAGGGATCGCTCAGCCCCAGCATTTT. It yields the protein CAWSKAQGVGIAQPQHF.